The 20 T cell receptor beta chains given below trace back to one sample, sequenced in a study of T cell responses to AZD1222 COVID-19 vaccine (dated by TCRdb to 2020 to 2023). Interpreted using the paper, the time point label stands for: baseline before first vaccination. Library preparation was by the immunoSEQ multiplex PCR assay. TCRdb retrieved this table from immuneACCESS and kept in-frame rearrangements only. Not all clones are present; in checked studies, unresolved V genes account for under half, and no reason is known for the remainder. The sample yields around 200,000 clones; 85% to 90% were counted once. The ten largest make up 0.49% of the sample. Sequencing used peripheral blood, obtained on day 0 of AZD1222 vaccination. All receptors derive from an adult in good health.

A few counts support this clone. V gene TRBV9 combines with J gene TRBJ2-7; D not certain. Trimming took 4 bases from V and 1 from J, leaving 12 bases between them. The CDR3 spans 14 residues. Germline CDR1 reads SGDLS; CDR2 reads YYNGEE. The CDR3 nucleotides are TGTGCCAGCAGCTCCACCCCCGGGTCCTACGAGCAGTACTTC. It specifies CASSSTPGSYEQYF. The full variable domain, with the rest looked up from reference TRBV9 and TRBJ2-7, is DSGVTQTPKHLITATGQRVTLRCSPRSGDLSVYWYQQSLDQGLQFLIQYYNGEERAKGNILERFSAQQFPDLHSELNLSSLELGDSALYFCASSSTPGSYEQYFGPGTRLTVT.

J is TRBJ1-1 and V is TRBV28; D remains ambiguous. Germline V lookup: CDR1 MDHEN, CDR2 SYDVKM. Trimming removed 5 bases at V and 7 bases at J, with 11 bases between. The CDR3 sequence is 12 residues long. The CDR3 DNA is TGTGCCAGCAGTCTCCTGACCCGTGAAGCTTTCTTT. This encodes CASSLLTREAFF.

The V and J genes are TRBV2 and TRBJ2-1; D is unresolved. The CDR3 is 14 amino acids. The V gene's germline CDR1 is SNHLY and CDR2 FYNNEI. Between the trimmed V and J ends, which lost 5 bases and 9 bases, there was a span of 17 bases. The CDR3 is CASSLDLSVSEQFF. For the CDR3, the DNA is TGTGCCAGCAGTCTGGACCTGAGCGTCAGTGAGCAGTTCTTC.

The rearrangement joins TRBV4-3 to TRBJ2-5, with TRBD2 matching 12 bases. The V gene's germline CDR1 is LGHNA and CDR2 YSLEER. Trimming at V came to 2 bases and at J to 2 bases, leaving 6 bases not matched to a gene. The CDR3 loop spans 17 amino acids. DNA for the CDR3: TGCGCCAGCAGCCAACTATCCGGACTAGCGGGGCAAGAGACCCAGTACTTC. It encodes CASSQLSGLAGQETQYF.

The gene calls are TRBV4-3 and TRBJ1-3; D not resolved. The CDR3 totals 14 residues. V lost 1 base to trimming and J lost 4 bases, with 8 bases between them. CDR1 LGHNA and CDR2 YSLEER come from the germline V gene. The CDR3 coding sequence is TGCGCCAGCAGCCAAGGGACTGCCGGAAACACCATATATTTT. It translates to CASSQGTAGNTIYF.

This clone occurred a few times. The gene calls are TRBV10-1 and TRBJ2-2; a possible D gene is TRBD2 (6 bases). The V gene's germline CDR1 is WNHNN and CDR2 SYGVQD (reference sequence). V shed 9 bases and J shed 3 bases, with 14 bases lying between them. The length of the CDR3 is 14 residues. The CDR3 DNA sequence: TGCGCCAGACGGCGGGACGGCGACACCGGGGAGCTGTTTTTT. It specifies CARRRDGDTGELFF.

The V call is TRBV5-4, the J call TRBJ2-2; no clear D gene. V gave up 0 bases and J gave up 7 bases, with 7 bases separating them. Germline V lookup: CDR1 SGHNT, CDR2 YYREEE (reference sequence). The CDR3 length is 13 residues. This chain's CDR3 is CASSLENGGELFF. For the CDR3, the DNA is TGTGCCAGCAGCTTGGAAAATGGCGGGGAGCTGTTTTTT.

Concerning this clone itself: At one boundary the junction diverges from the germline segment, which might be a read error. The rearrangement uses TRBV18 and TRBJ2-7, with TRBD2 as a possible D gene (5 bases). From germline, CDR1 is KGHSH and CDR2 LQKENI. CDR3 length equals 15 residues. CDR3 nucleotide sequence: TGTGCCAGCTCACCTCAGGCCCCGGGGTTGAACGAGCAGTATTTC. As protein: CASSPQAPGLNEQYF.

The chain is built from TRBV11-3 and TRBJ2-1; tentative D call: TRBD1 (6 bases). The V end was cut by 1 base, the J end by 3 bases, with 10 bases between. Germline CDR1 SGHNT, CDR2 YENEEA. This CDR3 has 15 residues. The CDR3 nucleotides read TGTGCCAGCAGCTTAGGACAGGACGTCTACAATGAGCAGTTCTTC. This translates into CASSLGQDVYNEQFF.

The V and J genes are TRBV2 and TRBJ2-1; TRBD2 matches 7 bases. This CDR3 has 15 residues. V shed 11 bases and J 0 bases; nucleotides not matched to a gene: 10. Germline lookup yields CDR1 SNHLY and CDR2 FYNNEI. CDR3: CASTRGVSSYNEQFF. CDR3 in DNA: TGTGCCTCAACTCGGGGGGTGAGCTCCTACAATGAGCAGTTCTTC.

CDR3 DNA sequence: TGCGCCAGCACGGGGGGCTCCGGCACTGAAGCTTTCTTT. As protein: CASTGGSGTEAFF. This chain joins TRBV10-1 and TRBJ1-1; a possible D gene is TRBD1 (6 bases). The CDR3 has 13 residues. The germline V and J ends were trimmed by 7 bases and 4 bases, with 13 bases remaining between them. The V gene's germline CDR1 is WNHNN and CDR2 SYGVQD (reference sequence).

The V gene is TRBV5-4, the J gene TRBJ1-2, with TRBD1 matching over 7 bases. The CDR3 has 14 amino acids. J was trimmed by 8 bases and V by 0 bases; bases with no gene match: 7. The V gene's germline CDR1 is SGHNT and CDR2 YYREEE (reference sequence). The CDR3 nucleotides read TGTGCCAGCAGCTTGGCGACAGGGCCGCGGGGCTACACCTTC. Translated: CASSLATGPRGYTF.

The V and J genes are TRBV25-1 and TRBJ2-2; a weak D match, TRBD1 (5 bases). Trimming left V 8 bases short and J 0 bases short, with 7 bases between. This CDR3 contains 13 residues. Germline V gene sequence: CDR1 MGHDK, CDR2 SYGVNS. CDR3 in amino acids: CASGRANTGELFF. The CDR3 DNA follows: TGTGCCAGCGGCAGGGCGAACACCGGGGAGCTGTTTTTT.

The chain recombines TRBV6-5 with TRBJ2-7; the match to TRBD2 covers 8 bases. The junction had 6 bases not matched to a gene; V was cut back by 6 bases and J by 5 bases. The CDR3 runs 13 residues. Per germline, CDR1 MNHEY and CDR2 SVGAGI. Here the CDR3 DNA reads TGTGCCAGCAGCCCCGGACTAGCCAACGAGCAGTACTTC. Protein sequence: CASSPGLANEQYF.

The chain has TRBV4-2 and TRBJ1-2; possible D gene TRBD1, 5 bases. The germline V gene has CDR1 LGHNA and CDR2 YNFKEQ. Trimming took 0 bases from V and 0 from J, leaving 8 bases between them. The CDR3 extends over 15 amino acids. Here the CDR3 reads CASSQERTTNYGYTF. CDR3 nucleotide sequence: TGTGCCAGCAGCCAAGAAAGGACAACTAACTATGGCTACACCTTC.

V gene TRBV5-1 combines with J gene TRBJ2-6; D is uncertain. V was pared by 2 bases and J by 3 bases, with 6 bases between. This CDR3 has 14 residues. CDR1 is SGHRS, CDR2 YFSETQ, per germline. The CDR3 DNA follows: TGCGCCAGCAGCTTCGAGGATGGGGCCAACGTCCTGACTTTC. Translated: CASSFEDGANVLTF.

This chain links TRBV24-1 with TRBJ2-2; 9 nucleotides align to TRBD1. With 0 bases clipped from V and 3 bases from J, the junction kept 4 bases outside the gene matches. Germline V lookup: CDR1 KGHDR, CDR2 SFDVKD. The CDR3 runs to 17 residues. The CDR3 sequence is CATSDLGQGPDTGELFF. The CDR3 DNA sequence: TGTGCCACCAGTGATTTGGGACAGGGGCCGGACACCGGGGAGCTGTTTTTT.

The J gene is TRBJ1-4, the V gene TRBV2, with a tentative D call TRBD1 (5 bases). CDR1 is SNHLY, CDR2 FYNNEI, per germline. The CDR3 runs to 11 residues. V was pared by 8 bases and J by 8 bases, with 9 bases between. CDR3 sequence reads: CASVWGEKLFF. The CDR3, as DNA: TGTGCCAGCGTCTGGGGGGAAAAACTGTTTTTT.

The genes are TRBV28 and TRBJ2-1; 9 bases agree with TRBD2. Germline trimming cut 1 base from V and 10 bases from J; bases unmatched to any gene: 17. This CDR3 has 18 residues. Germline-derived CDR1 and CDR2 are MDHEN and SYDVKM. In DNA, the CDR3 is TGTGCCAGCAGTTTATCCGGCCTTGGTCAAGCGGGGGGAAGAGAGCAGTTCTTC. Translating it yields CASSLSGLGQAGGREQFF.

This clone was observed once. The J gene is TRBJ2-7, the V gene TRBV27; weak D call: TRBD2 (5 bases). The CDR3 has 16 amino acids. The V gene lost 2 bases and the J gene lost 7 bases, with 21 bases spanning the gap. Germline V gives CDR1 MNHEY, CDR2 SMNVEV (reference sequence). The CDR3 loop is CASSLRVLSHEGEQYF. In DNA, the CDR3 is TGTGCCAGCAGTTTAAGGGTGCTTTCCCACGAGGGAGAGCAGTACTTC.